This TCR beta chain was found in a study of a mutant IDH1 vaccine in newly diagnosed glioma. Overall study context: Eight vaccinations went to patients in weeks 1, 3, 5, 7, 11, 15, 19, 23. Vaccines began 4-6 weeks after radiotherapy alone, or with temozolomide cycles.

Germline V gene data show CDR1 as MNHEY and CDR2 as SMNVEV (reference sequence). There are 15 residues in the CDR3. The germline V and J ends were trimmed by 2 bases and 4 bases, with 14 bases remaining between them. The time point is: week 11, during vaccination. With topical imiquimod, each dose of the vaccine consisted of 300 ug of mutant IDH1 20-mer peptide. Every donor had a new WHO grade 3 or 4 astrocytoma that was IDH1-mutant, with loss of nuclear ATRX. This table comes from immunoSEQ multiplex PCR, and its TCRdb copy is limited to in-frame clones, with some not included. The sample comprises roughly 60,000 clones, approximately 80% of which are singletons, and roughly 3.6% rests with the top ten. About this clone itself: No antigen is known for it.

The receptor's source is a man aged 25-40 years with glioma. Sequenced material: PBMCs, taken from a glioma patient whose treatment included an IDH1 peptide vaccine. The chain uses TRBV27 and TRBJ2-5; weak D call: TRBD1 (5 bases). The CDR3 loop is CASSLTRVERETQYF. CDR3 nucleotides: TGTGCCAGCAGTTTAACCAGGGTCGAGAGAGAGACCCAGTACTTC.